This T cell receptor beta chain was identified during a study of Graves' ophthalmopathy and Graves' hyperthyroidism. This CDR3 has 15 amino acids. Trimming shortened V by 2 bases and J by 4 bases, and 15 bases separated the two germline ends. In germline, CDR1 is ENHRY, CDR2 SYGVKD. For repertoire sequencing, the TCR beta CDR3 regions were amplified from RNA transcripts. RT-PCR in the first round used HTBI primers; a second-round multiplex PCR followed. TCRdb recomputed calls from the multiplex PCR reads with MiXCR, one row per CDR3 protein. The repertoire holds roughly 1.1 million distinct CDR3 sequences, with 35% to 40% as singletons.

This rearrangement joins TRBV10-3 to TRBJ2-7; no clear D gene. The sequence derives from an adult man with Graves' hyperthyroidism. The sample consisted of peripheral blood or thyroid tissue (not recorded which). CDR3 in DNA: TGTGCCATCAGTGAGCTAAAGAGGCCCTCATACGAGCAGTACTTC. Amino acid sequence: CAISELKRPSYEQYF.